The 15 T cell receptor beta chains given below trace back to one sample, sequenced in a study of T cell changes during pregnancy in multiple sclerosis. Assay: immunoSEQ multiplex PCR; the TCRdb copy retains only in-frame clones and omits some. This repertoire shows almost 50,000 clones, about 89% found once; its top ten account for roughly 10%. This sample comprised CD8+ T cells from peripheral blood mononuclear cells, obtained after pregnancy. The receptors derive from a female donor with multiple sclerosis, enrolled in a pregnancy study.

The chain is built from TRBV7-3 and TRBJ2-1; 10 bases are a match to TRBD2. The CDR3 is 16 amino acids. The V gene's germline CDR1 is SGHTA and CDR2 FQGTGA. The J segment lost 1 base and the V segment lost 4 bases, leaving 4 bases of the junction unmatched. The CDR3 loop is CASSYLAGESYNEQFF. The DNA for the CDR3 is TGTGCCAGCAGCTATCTAGCGGGGGAATCCTACAATGAGCAGTTCTTC.

The CDR3 DNA follows: TGTGCCAGCAGCTCCGGGACAGCGAACACTGAAGCTTTCTTT. Its translation is CASSSGTANTEAFF. The gene calls are TRBV7-9 and TRBJ1-1; 7 bases match TRBD1. The CDR3 extends over 14 amino acids. Germline V CDR1 and CDR2: SEHNR, FQNEAQ (reference sequence). The trim removed 4 bases at V and 1 base at J, leaving 3 bases unmatched.

This clone came up once. The rearrangement uses TRBV7-9 and TRBJ2-2; 7 bases are a match to TRBD1. V dropped 5 bases and J dropped 5; count of bases not matched to a gene: 5. From germline, CDR1 is SEHNR and CDR2 FQNEAQ (reference sequence). The CDR3 is 14 residues long. CDR3 DNA: TGTGCCAGCAGCGAGACAGGGTTGACCGGGGAGCTGTTTTTT. The encoded protein is CASSETGLTGELFF.

The chain links TRBV23-1 to TRBJ2-2, with D perhaps matching TRBD2 (6 bases). TRBV23-1 is placed among ORFs of uncertain function. The CDR3 sequence is 18 residues long. V gave up 1 base and J gave up 3 bases, with 18 bases separating them. The CDR3 spells CASSQCDPLWGDTGELFF. CDR3 coding DNA: TGCGCCAGCAGTCAATGCGATCCCTTATGGGGGGACACCGGGGAGCTGTTTTTT.

The chain has TRBV7-2 and TRBJ2-3, with D unresolved. V was clipped by 2 bases and J by 4 bases, with 7 bases between them. CDR3 size: 13 residues. Per germline, CDR1 SGHTA and CDR2 FQGNSA. The CDR3 is CASSLITADTQYF. CDR3 nucleotide sequence: TGTGCCAGCAGCTTAATAACTGCAGATACGCAGTATTTT. The full variable domain, completed using reference TRBV7-2 and TRBJ2-3, is GAGVSQSPSNKVTEKGKDVELRCDPISGHTALYWYRQSLGQGLEFLIYFQGNSAPDKSGLPSDRFSAERTGGSVSTLTIQRTQQEDSAVYLCASSLITADTQYFGPGTRLTVL.

The DNA for the CDR3 is TGCGCCAGCAGTCATGGAGAAGGCGGGTTTACTGAAGCTTTCTTT. It is translated as CASSHGEGGFTEAFF. This chain links TRBV4-1 with TRBJ1-1; D is unclear. From germline, CDR1 is MGHRA and CDR2 YSYEKL. The CDR3 loop spans 15 amino acids. Trimming removed 6 bases at V and 5 bases at J, with 19 bases between.

The table lists this clone with a few counts. The V call is TRBV15, the J call TRBJ1-5; 7 bases fit TRBD1. Germline values: CDR1 LNHNV, CDR2 YYDKDF (reference sequence). The trim removed 5 bases at V and 4 bases at J, leaving 5 bases unmatched. The CDR3 extends over 14 amino acids. CDR3 protein: CATSLDRENQPQHF. As DNA, the CDR3 is TGTGCCACCAGCCTTGACAGGGAGAATCAGCCCCAGCATTTT.

The chain employs TRBV9 and TRBJ2-5, with D uncertain. The germline gives CDR1 SGDLS, CDR2 YYNGEE. The CDR3 length is 11 residues. V lost 5 bases, J lost 3 bases, and 5 bases lay in between. CDR3: CASSIKETQYF. The CDR3 bases are TGTGCCAGCAGTATAAAAGAGACCCAGTACTTC.

This sequence joins TRBV29-1 and TRBJ2-7; 7 bases match TRBD1. Germline assignment: CDR1 SQVTM and CDR2 ANQGSEA. V lost 1 base to trimming and J lost 3 bases; unmatched junction nucleotides: 9. The CDR3 has 15 residues. In DNA, the CDR3 is TGCAGCGTTGAAGGTGGACAGGACGACATCTACGAGCAGTACTTC. Encoded protein: CSVEGGQDDIYEQYF.

This clone was detected a few times. The gene calls are TRBV6-1 and TRBJ1-2; 8 nucleotides agree with TRBD1. Germline-derived CDR1 and CDR2 are MNHNS and SASEGT. The CDR3 loop spans 14 amino acids. V dropped 4 bases and J dropped 3; count of bases not matched to a gene: 4. CDR3 protein: CASSVTGADYGYTF. DNA of the CDR3: TGTGCCAGCAGTGTGACAGGGGCTGACTATGGCTACACCTTC.

The rearrangement uses TRBV5-4 and TRBJ1-2; possibly TRBD1 for D (5 bases). Germline assignment: CDR1 SGHNT and CDR2 YYREEE (reference sequence). This CDR3 is 15 amino acids long. V was clipped by 2 bases and J by 5 bases, with 16 bases between them. The DNA of the CDR3 is TGTGCCAGCAGCTTTTCAGGGTCCTGGGTTTATGGCTACACCTTC. Translating gives CASSFSGSWVYGYTF.

This clone showed up many times. This sequence joins TRBV25-1 and TRBJ1-3; D is unresolved. Germline CDR1 is MGHDK and CDR2 is SYGVNS. This CDR3 has 14 residues. V lost 5 bases and J lost 2, with 10 bases in between. CDR3: CASSSERAGNTIYF. In DNA, the CDR3 is TGTGCCAGCAGTAGTGAGAGGGCTGGAAACACCATATATTTT.

This chain uses TRBV6-5 with TRBJ2-1; possible D gene TRBD1, 6 bases. CDR1 is MNHEY and CDR2 is SVGAGI in the germline V gene. V was trimmed by 0 bases and J by 5 bases, leaving 11 bases between them. CDR3 size: 15 residues. CDR3 region: CASSYSTAGDNEQFF. Here the CDR3 DNA reads TGTGCCAGCAGTTACTCGACGGCAGGGGACAATGAGCAGTTCTTC.

The rearrangement uses TRBV9 and TRBJ2-7; D is possibly TRBD1 (6 bases). The germline V gene encodes CDR1 SGDLS and CDR2 YYNGEE. Between the trimmed V and J ends, which lost 8 bases and 7 bases, there was a span of 19 bases. This CDR3 spans 13 amino acids. The CDR3 bases are TGTGCCAGTGCTACCGGACAGCTCGGTGAGCAGTACTTC. Protein product: CASATGQLGEQYF.

The chain has TRBV9 and TRBJ2-1; D remains ambiguous. V was pared by 0 bases and J by 4 bases, with 5 bases between. Germline CDR1 SGDLS, CDR2 YYNGEE. The CDR3 extends over 13 amino acids. The CDR3 region is CASSVGIYNEQFF. For the CDR3, the DNA is TGTGCCAGCAGCGTAGGTATATACAATGAGCAGTTCTTC.